What follows are 5 T cell receptor beta chains derived from one specimen sequenced in a study of cytomegalovirus exposure and HLA in healthy donors. Some clones are missing from TCRdb's copy, which holds only in-frame ones; the method was immunoSEQ multiplex PCR. The sample has approximately 270,000 clones; roughly 85% are singletons. The sample taken for sequencing was PBMCs. Receptors originate from a woman in her late teens or twenties in good health and CMV-seronegative.

V and J are TRBV6-5 and TRBJ2-3, with D tentatively TRBD2 (5 bases). The CDR3 is 13 residues long. Germline-derived CDR1 and CDR2 are MNHEY and SVGAGI. V lost 5 bases and J 7 bases, leaving 13 bases between the germline ends. CDR3 bases: TGTGCCAGCAGTATACCCCCGGGAAATACGCAGTATTTT. It is translated as CASSIPPGNTQYF.

The rearrangement uses TRBV28 and TRBJ2-5; TRBD1 is a possible D gene (6 bases). Per germline, CDR1 MDHEN and CDR2 SYDVKM. This CDR3 has 16 residues. Trimming removed 4 bases from V and 5 bases from J, with 20 bases in between. The CDR3 loop reads CASSSYGLRQGETQYF. CDR3 bases: TGTGCCAGCAGTTCGTACGGCCTAAGGCAGGGGGAGACCCAGTACTTC.

The CDR3 sequence is CASSEAGQWKTF. CDR3 DNA sequence: TGTGCCAGCAGCGAAGCAGGGCAGTGGAAGACCTTC. V and J are TRBV6-5 and TRBJ1-2; a possible D gene is TRBD1 (5 bases). Germline V gives CDR1 MNHEY, CDR2 SVGAGI. This CDR3 has 12 residues. The ends were cut back, 6 bases at V and 14 bases at J, with 19 bases in the middle.

The genes are TRBV5-1 and TRBJ2-7; 7 nucleotides align to TRBD1. Trimming took 4 bases from V and 3 from J; bases not matched to a gene: 7. CDR3 length: 14 residues. Germline V gene lookup returns CDR1 SGHRS and CDR2 YFSETQ. This chain's CDR3 is CASSPGTEYYEQYF. In DNA form, the CDR3 reads TGCGCCAGCAGCCCCGGGACAGAATACTACGAGCAGTACTTC.

This chain joins TRBV27 and TRBJ1-5; 7 bases are shared with TRBD1. Germline trimming cut 5 bases from V and 5 bases from J; bases unmatched to any gene: 9. CDR1 is MNHEY and CDR2 is SMNVEV in the germline V gene (reference sequence). The CDR3 loop spans 15 amino acids. The CDR3 sequence is CASSMGQPSYQPQHF. The CDR3 bases are TGTGCCAGCAGTATGGGACAGCCTTCCTATCAGCCCCAGCATTTT.